This T cell receptor beta chain emerged from a study of T cell responses to AZD1222 COVID-19 vaccine. Libraries were prepared by immunoSEQ multiplex PCR; TCRdb keeps only in-frame clonotypes and omits some of them. The sample yields over 80,000 clones, approximately 90% seen once. The germline V gene encodes CDR1 MNHNS and CDR2 SASEGT. V was trimmed by 0 bases and J by 7 bases, leaving 19 bases between them. The CDR3 runs to 17 residues. The chain combines TRBV6-1 with TRBJ2-4; possibly TRBD1 for D (5 bases). The source is an adult who received the AZD1222 COVID-19 vaccine. The sequencing here drew on peripheral blood, taken 28 days after the second AZD1222 dose. The CDR3 nucleotides are TGTGCCAGCAGTGAAGCGTGGACATCCGAAAGTGGTAACATTCAGTACTTC. Encoded protein: CASSEAWTSESGNIQYF.